This T cell receptor beta chain originates from a study of type 1 and type 2 diabetes patients. Turning to the study itself: The cohort mixed type 1 diabetes, type 2 diabetes and nondiabetic donors.

Overall study findings and caveats: Type 2 diabetes patients had few highly-expanded CD4+ clones, median one.

Amplification started from genomic DNA. The TCR beta CDR3 region was amplified using 30 forward and 13 reverse primers. TCRdb reprocessed the multiplex PCR reads via MiXCR and lists one record per CDR3 protein. This table has 270,000 or so distinct CDR3 sequences, roughly 50% appearing once. Per germline, CDR1 GTSNPN and CDR2 SVGIG (reference sequence). Trimming pared 0 bases from V and 5 bases from J, leaving 7 bases between. The CDR3 is 13 residues long. This clonotype was detected many times. Its antigen is as yet unknown. The origin of this receptor is a man aged 18 to 30 with type 2 diabetes. The chain joins TRBV30 to TRBJ2-2, with D unresolved. Sequencing was performed on peripheral blood mononuclear cells (PBMCs). The CDR3 nucleotides read TGTGCCTGGAGTGTACTTGGAACCGGGGAGCTGTTTTTT. It specifies CAWSVLGTGELFF.